Sequencing of this TCR beta chain was carried out in a study of blood T cell repertoires in COVID-19. Germline CDR1 is LGHDT and CDR2 is YNNKEL (reference sequence). The CDR3 has 15 residues. J was trimmed by 10 bases and V by 3 bases; bases with no gene match: 12. Original handling: Estimated nucleated cell counts came from reference gene primer amplification. The protocol was immunoSEQ multiplex PCR, while the TCRdb copy is restricted to in-frame clones and leaves out a portion. V and J calls and clone size are those listed in that table; D and trimming were worked out from the DNA. Altogether some 110,000 clones are present, approximately 88% being singletons, with the ten largest covering 0.83%.

The source of this sequence is a woman aged 70 to 79 with acute or convalescent COVID-19. The V call is TRBV3-1 (or the pseudogene TRBV3-2), the J call TRBJ2-3; TRBD2 aligns across 8 bases. The sample taken for sequencing was peripheral blood. Here the CDR3 reads CASSQGAGAGFAQYF. CDR3 DNA sequence: TGTGCCAGCAGCCAGGGAGCGGGGGCCGGATTTGCGCAGTATTTT.